This T cell receptor beta chain originates from a study of vaccination and CD4 T cells after COVID-19. At the level of the study: Two doses of either BNT162b2 or mRNA-1273 vaccine went to participants.

A remark on this clonotype: Its antigen is not known.

V lost 3 bases, J lost 3 bases, and 0 bases stayed unmatched. CDR1 and CDR2 from the germline V gene are DFQATT and SNEGSKA (reference sequence). This CDR3 spans 13 amino acids. Researchers used the Oncomine TCR Beta short-read assay to sequence DNA from cultured CD4+ T cells. After culture, CD4+ T cells served as the source for genomic DNA extraction. TCRdb ran MiXCR on the PCR reads and lists one entry per CDR3 protein. The profile shows fewer than 8,000 distinct CDR3 sequences, over 30% of them singletons. Regarding treatment: approximately 11-day PBMC culture with coronavirus spike peptide pools or control peptides (ViraFEST assay). Gathered ahead of the COVID-19 pandemic (2011-2018) were the CD4+ T cells of the unexposed donor. The ViraFEST method relied on peptide pools to expand antigen-specific T cells, followed by TCR sequencing. PBMCs, plated at roughly 2 million per well, were grown in the presence of around 10 IU/ml IL-2 and around 10 ug/ml peptide pools. Four cold-coronavirus spikes and SARS-CoV-2 S/N served to probe CD4+ T cells taken from unexposed donors, cells permitting.

The receptor comes from a human donor in good health. The gene calls are TRBV20-1 and TRBJ2-3; 10 bases map to TRBD2. The specimen sequenced was CD4+ T cells from blood, cultured in vitro. This chain's CDR3 is CSARTSGTDTQYF. The CDR3 DNA reads TGCAGTGCTAGGACTAGCGGGACAGATACGCAGTATTTT.